The clone carrying this T cell receptor beta chain was picked up many times. One junction end disagrees with the germline gene, perhaps due to a read error. A single record per CDR3 protein comes from TCRdb applying MiXCR to the RACE reads. The sample contains around 65,000 distinct CDR3 sequences, under 7.5% of which appear only once. This specimen comes from a study of human T cells and chemical hapten exposure. Looking at the study overall: Small pooled library volume differences chiefly drove per-sample TCR yield variation.

The CDR3 has 15 residues. Germline V CDR1 and CDR2: SSHAT, FNYEAQ (reference sequence). Noted time point: healthy volunteer bleed at 6 weeks. The template was total RNA from unfractionated whole blood. Sequenced input: whole blood. The V gene is TRBV7-7, the J gene TRBJ2-5, with 12 bases lining up with TRBD1. The clonotype comes from a female donor in good health. Some clones in this sample may be carry-over from other donors' samples. The CDR3 DNA sequence: TGTGCTAGCAGCTTAAGGGACAGGGGGCCAGAGACCCAGTACTTC. Its protein product is CASSLRDRGPETQYF.